This T cell receptor (beta chain) was profiled in a study of blood T cell repertoires in COVID-19. Study in general: Sites in the United States, Italy and Spain provided acute and convalescent COVID-19 samples.

The CDR3 extends over 17 amino acids. Deletions cut 7 bases from V and 0 bases from J, with 18 bases between. Germline values: CDR1 LNHDA, CDR2 SQIVND (reference sequence). Only in-frame clones appear in the TCRdb table, and some are missing; sequencing was by immunoSEQ multiplex PCR. Counted here are around 94,000 clones, around four fifths occurring once; the ten biggest clones make up 9.5% to 10%. Sequencing was performed on peripheral blood. The clonotype was recovered from a middle-aged man with active or convalescent COVID-19. The chain has TRBV19 and TRBJ2-2; perhaps TRBD2 as D (7 bases). Here the CDR3 DNA reads TGTGCCAGTACAGCGGGACACCTGACCGCGAACACCGGGGAGCTGTTTTTT. Its protein is CASTAGHLTANTGELFF.